This T cell receptor (beta chain) was profiled in a study of shared clonotypes between healthy human individuals. In the case of this clone: Other DNA sequences in the same sample also yield this CDR3.

Only in-frame clones appear in the TCRdb table, and some are missing; sequencing was by immunoSEQ multiplex PCR. This sample yields 2.5 million or so clones, of which roughly 92% are seen a single time; 0.13% to 0.15% belongs to the top ten. This CDR3 contains 13 residues. The V and J ends lost 5 bases and 1 base respectively, with 7 bases between them. Per the germline V gene, CDR1 is SEHNR and CDR2 is FQNEAQ (reference sequence). Sequencing used naive CD4+ T cells sorted from blood. Subset specified: CD45RA+ positively selected. The TCR was taken from a man between 18 and 35 years old in good health. V and J are TRBV7-9 and TRBJ2-3, with D possibly TRBD1 on 5 matching bases. CDR3 region: CASSQQGTDTQYF. The CDR3 DNA is TGTGCCAGCAGCCAACAGGGCACAGATACGCAGTATTTT.